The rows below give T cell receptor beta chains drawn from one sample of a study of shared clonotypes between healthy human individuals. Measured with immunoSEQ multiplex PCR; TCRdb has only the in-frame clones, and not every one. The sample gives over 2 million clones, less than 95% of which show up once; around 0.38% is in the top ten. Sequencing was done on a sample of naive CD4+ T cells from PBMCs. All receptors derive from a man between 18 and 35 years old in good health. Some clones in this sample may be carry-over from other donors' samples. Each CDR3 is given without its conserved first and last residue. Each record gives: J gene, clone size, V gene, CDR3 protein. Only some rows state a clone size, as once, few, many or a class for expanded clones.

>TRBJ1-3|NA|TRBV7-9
ASSTDRGDTIY
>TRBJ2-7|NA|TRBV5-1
ASSLASGSYEQY
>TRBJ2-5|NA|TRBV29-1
SVNREYASDQETQY
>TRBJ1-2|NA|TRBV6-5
ASSEGQGEGYT
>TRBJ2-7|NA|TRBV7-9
ASSYRQGADEQY
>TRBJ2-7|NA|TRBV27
ASSSPGLGSYEQY
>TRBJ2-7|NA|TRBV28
ASSHRGTGGYEQY
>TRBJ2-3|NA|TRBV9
ASSTGSGRVSTDTQY
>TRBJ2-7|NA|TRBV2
ASTPGQSYEQY
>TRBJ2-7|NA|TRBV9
ASSGVSYEQY
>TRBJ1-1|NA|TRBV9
ASSPGGGGTEAF
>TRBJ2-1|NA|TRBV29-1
SVEVWAGQEF
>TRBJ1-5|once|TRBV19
ASTNGLGEGRQPQH
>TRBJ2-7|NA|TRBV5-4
ASKRLGGVSSYEQY
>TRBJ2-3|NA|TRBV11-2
ASSSLTSGRAVTDTQY
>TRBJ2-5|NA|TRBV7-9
ASSRQSPGDFPETQY
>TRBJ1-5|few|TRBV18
ASSPAGGNQPQH
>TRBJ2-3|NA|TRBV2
ASSGRLADTQY